This T cell receptor beta chain emerged from a study of early stage breast cancer tumors. Study-wide background: Most invasive tumors, about 75% of the 16, were ER+/PR+/HER2-.

Produced via immunoSEQ multiplex PCR; TCRdb's table is partial and in-frame only. Of more than 8,500 clones listed, approximately 68% are singletons. Looked up from germline, CDR1 is SGHAT and CDR2 is FQNNGV. J was trimmed by 10 bases and V by 5 bases; bases with no gene match: 4. This CDR3 has 13 residues. The origin of this receptor is a person in their fifties with breast cancer. Sequencing was done on a sample of breast tumor tissue. The chain links TRBV11-2 to TRBJ1-6, with TRBD1 identical over 8 bases. The CDR3 sequence: CASSPGGDSPLHF. The CDR3, as DNA: TGTGCCAGCAGCCCAGGGGGCGACTCACCCCTCCACTTT. The full variable domain, rest sourced from reference TRBV11-2 and TRBJ1-6, is EAGVAQSPRYKIIEKRQSVAFWCNPISGHATLYWYQQILGQGPKLLIQFQNNGVVDDSQLPKDRFSAERLKGVDSTLKIQPAKLEDSAVYLCASSPGGDSPLHFGNGTRLTVT.